This note documents a single T cell receptor (beta chain) sequence. Its antigen is still unknown. Per-base qualities were not stored, and no clone one base away is much larger. The germline V gene specifies SQVTM as CDR1 and ANQGSEA as CDR2. V is clipped by 6 bases and J by 5 bases, and the sequence between their germline boundaries is 12 bases long. The CDR3 contains 12 residues, cysteine and phenylalanine counted. Only the CDR3 portion is preserved as DNA: 36 bases, with reading frame beginning at the first base. This record comes from a study of blood T cells in healthy people across ages (dated by TCRdb to 2015 to 2017). Turning to the overall study: In model experiments, template switching captured roughly one uniquely barcoded TCR beta cDNA molecule for every two T cells. Age-related changes in TCR beta repertoire diversity were measured in the study by deep sequencing normalized with unique cDNA molecular identifiers. The donors were divided into four age groups: young (average approximately 17 years), middle-aged (under 40), aged (about 56) and long-lived (roughly 82). To avoid experimental bias, donors of different ages were spread randomly across the sequencing lanes. For two donors (one aged 18 to 30 and one aged 80 or older), the study analyzed two additional independent replicas of 1 million unique cDNA reads from the same blood draw. Overall study outcomes, separate from this receptor: Because profiling used bulk unsorted PBMCs, naive and antigen-experienced compartments could not be compared conclusively. Compared with the aged group, more naive CD4+ T cells, fewer expanded clones and increased TCR diversity were shown by the long-lived group, suggesting age selection. There was a strong correlation between observed TCR beta diversity and the percentage of naive T cells measured by flow cytometry. As age increased, observed TCR beta diversity per million T cells dropped in a roughly linear way, and a significant reduction was already evident by age around 41. Total diversity estimates from one million sequenced T cells were considered lower bounds and underestimates. Donor CMV infection status was unknown, potentially confounding age-related changes in expanded clonotypes.

The receptor library was made with 5' RACE. TCRdb lists the instrument as Illumina HiSeq 2500. A second roughly 6 to 12 cycle PCR used a sample-barcoded 5' primer and a J-beta primer mix. A unique molecular identifier was introduced onto each TCR beta cDNA molecule by a template-switch 5' adaptor carrying 12 random nucleotides. Each sample yielded at least 3 million CDR3-containing paired-end reads. First-strand cDNA was synthesized from all RNA with the Mint cDNA synthesis kit, primed by a TRBC-specific oligonucleotide. Following uracil-DNA glycosylase treatment, all cDNA underwent a first 18-cycle PCR with the universal primers M1SS and BC2_uni_R. The source study handled its data this way. Each sample was normalized by randomly selecting 1 million high-quality reads, each carrying a distinct molecular identifier. Instead of being binned into consensus sequences, reads that shared molecular identifiers were thrown out. MiTCR, with a Q25 quality threshold and the strictest error-elimination algorithm, was used for CDR3 identification, clonotype clustering and error correction. A nonparametric unseen species model with Euler transformation was used to estimate a lower bound on total TCR beta diversity. TCRdb itself trimmed the public reads at Q25 with fastp, ran MiXCR and retained productive beta chains. Identical CDR3 protein sequences are pooled into one entry, listed with their most common genes and DNA. TCRdb, not the original authors, processed these V and J calls. Within this sample are roughly 1.7 million distinct CDR3 sequences, with about 31% of them counted one time only. About 11% of the sample is in the top ten clones.

The roughly 37 donors, aged about 6 to 95 years, were systemically healthy Caucasian individuals from Russia. Around 10 milliliters of peripheral blood were collected from each donor into EDTA-treated Vacutainer tubes. Ficoll-Paque density-gradient centrifugation was used to isolate PBMCs, with at least 7 million per sample. Total RNA was extracted from PBMCs with Trizol reagent, with at least 6 micrograms obtained per sample. For every donor, flow cytometry on a PBMC aliquot measured the percentage of naive CD45RAhigh/CD27high T cells. The rearrangement combines TRBV29-1 with TRBJ2-3; D gene: possibly TRBD2, on 6 matching bases. This clonotype was obtained from a young woman in good health. Sequencing was performed on blood. CDR3 sequence: CSVADGGDTQYF. Here is the DNA: TGCAGCGTGGCCGACGGGGGAGATACGCAGTATTTT.